This T cell receptor beta chain emerged from a study of T cell responses to AZD1222 COVID-19 vaccine (dated by TCRdb to the early 2020s). Describing the broader study: A total of 233 trial participants underwent TCR sequencing, of whom 200 to 220 had received two doses of AZD1222 and roughly 26 had received two doses of the MenACWY control vaccine. Trial participants were enrolled into age subgroups of 18-55, 56-69 and 70-plus years, which contained approximately 150, 30 and 60 TCR-sequenced participants, respectively. The investigation overall reported the following: A significant rise in spike-specific TCR breadth and depth was observed after two AZD1222 doses relative to day 0 and relative to MenACWY recipients. Only 5 to 7 AZD1222 recipients were SARS-CoV-2 seropositive at baseline, limiting conclusions about previously exposed vaccinees. Because no day 14 peak-response samples were available, the repertoires could be characterized only after the peak T cell response. CD4 TCRs associated with the vaccine covered the entire spike protein, and the dominant responses were in regions 160-218 and 743-854. The 56-69-year group was small, and its depth increase did not reach significance, likely because of low power. Most participants were white British and females outnumbered males, and the authors suggested that clonal diversity may have been underestimated. Reportedly, close to half of the unique spike-specific TCRs recognized epitopes lying outside the regions that are mutated in the B.1.351 and B.1.1.7 variants.

Trimming takes 1 base from V and 11 bases from J, and the germline ends sit 20 bases apart. The CDR3 spans 15 residues, from the cysteine through the phenylalanine. The read is trimmed to its CDR3 DNA, 45 bases read in frame from base 1. The germline V gene supplies CDR1 SGHVS and CDR2 FNYEAQ. This clone occurred many times. Its antigen is not yet known. Per-nucleotide qualities are absent, and no much larger clonotype sits a single base away. This specimen's time point label, interpreted: baseline before first vaccination. The treatment or condition label here, explained by the study, means: meningococcal conjugate vaccine given as trial control. Vaccinee samples were obtained from the UK trials COV001 and COV002, which included a single-blind randomized controlled phase 2/3 trial of AZD1222 (ChAdOx1 nCoV-19) in healthy adults. For TCRbeta chain sequencing, PBMC samples from trial participants were taken at day 0 and at day 28 after the second dose.

The CDR3 regions of human TCRbeta chains were analyzed by immunosequencing. Processing in the source paper ran as follows. Repertoire TCRs were matched against a reference library of SARS-CoV-2-specific TCRs generated with the MIRA antigen-specificity platform. Breadth was defined as the fraction of unique TCRs that were SARS-CoV-2-associated, and depth was defined as the fraction of total T cells that were SARS-CoV-2-associated. Using the MIRA data, each spike-specific TCR was mapped to the spike region that the TCR reacts to and placed in a CD4 or CD8 class. Log10-transformed breadth and depth values were compared by one-way ANOVA with Sidak's multiple comparisons tests. TCRdb took this table from immuneACCESS and kept in-frame rearrangements with V and J called. Such tables lack part of the clones; where checked against another copy, unresolved V genes explain under half of the gap, and the rest is unexplained. V, J and clone size derive from that table, while D and trimming were established from the DNA sequence. Here the sample has approximately 160,000 clones; around 88% occur a single time. 3% to 4% of the sample goes to the ten largest clones.

This specimen was peripheral blood, taken on day 0 of MenACWY control vaccination. Here the chain combines TRBV7-6 and TRBJ1-1; tentative D gene TRBD1, with 6 bases matching. This TCR was recovered from an adult in good health. In nucleotides, the sequence is TGTGCCAGCAGCTTAGATCCAAAGCAGGGGAATTCCGCTTTCTTT. Its translation is CASSLDPKQGNSAFF.